This TCR beta chain was sequenced during a study of T-cell reconstitution after alpha-beta-depleted transplantation in children. Study outcomes and limitations: Newly generated T cells supplied most T-cell counts and diversity one year post-transplant. Several hundred expanded graft clones reportedly supplied alpha-beta T cells about two months after transplant. Recipient T cells and thymic progenitors that survived gave rise to the high TCRbeta diversity observed at day 60 in some patients.

On this clonotype: What it binds is not known.

TCRbeta library preparation incorporated unique molecular identifiers. TCRdb fed the PCR reads into MiXCR, producing one record per CDR3 protein. The sample lists 600,000 or so distinct CDR3 sequences, more than 20% occurring once. CDR3 length: 15 residues. The V end was cut by 6 bases, the J end by 0 bases, with 11 bases between. The germline V gene encodes CDR1 SNHLY and CDR2 FYNNEI. The sample in question was PBMCs, mostly from graft donor cells, obtained 360 days after TCRalphabeta/CD19-depleted stem cell transplant. The clonotype comes from a boy younger than two who had a stem cell transplant for acute myeloid leukemia, so the T cells may come from the graft donor. The chain links TRBV2 to TRBJ2-2; D is unclear. CDR3 coding DNA: TGTGCCAGCAGACGGTATACGTCGAACACCGGGGAGCTGTTTTTT. This gives the protein CASRRYTSNTGELFF.